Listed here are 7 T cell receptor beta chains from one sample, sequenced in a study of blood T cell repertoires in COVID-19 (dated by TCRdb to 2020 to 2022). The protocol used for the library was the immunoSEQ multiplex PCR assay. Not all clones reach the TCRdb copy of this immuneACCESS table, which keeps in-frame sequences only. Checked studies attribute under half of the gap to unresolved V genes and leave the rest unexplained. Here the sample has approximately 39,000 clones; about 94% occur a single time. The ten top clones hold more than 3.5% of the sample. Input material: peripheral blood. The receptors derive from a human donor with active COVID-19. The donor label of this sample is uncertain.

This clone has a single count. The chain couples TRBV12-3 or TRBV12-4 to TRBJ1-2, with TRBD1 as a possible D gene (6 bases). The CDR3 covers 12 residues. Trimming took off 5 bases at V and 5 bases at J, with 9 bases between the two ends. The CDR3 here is CASSAQGYGYTF. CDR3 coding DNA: TGTGCCAGCAGTGCACAGGGATATGGCTACACCTTC.

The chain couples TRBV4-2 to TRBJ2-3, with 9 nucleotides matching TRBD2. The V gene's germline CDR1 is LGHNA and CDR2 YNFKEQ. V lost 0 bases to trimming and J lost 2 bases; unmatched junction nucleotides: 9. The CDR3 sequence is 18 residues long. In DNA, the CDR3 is TGTGCCAGCAGCCAAGAATTTTTTGGCGGGGGGGCCACAGATACGCAGTATTTT. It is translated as CASSQEFFGGGATDTQYF.

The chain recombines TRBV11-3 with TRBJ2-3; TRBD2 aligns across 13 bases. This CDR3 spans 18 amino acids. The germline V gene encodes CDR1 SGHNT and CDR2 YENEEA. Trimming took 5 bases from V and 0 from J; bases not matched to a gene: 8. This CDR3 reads CASSRGLAGVLSTDTQYF. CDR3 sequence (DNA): TGTGCCAGCAGCCGTGGACTAGCGGGAGTTCTCAGCACAGATACGCAGTATTTT.

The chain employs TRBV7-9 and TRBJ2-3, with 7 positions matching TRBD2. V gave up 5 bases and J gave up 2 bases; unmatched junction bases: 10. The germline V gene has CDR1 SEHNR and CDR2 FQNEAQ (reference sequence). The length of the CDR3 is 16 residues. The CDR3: CASSPRDYPNTDTQYF. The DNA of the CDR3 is TGTGCCAGCAGCCCGCGGGACTACCCTAACACAGATACGCAGTATTTT.

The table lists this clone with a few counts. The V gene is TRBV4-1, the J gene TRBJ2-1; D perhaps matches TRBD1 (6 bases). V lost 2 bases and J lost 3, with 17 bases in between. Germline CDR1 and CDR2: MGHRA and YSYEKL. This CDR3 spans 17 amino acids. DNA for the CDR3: TGCGCCAGCAGCCAACCTAAGGACGGGACATACTACAATGAGCAGTTCTTC. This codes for CASSQPKDGTYYNEQFF.

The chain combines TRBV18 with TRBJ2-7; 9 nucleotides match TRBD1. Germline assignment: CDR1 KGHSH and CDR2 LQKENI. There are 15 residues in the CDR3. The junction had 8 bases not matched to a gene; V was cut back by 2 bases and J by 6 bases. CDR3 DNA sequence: TGTGCCAGCTCACCAGGGACAGGGACGCCGGGCGAGCAGTACTTC. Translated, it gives CASSPGTGTPGEQYF.

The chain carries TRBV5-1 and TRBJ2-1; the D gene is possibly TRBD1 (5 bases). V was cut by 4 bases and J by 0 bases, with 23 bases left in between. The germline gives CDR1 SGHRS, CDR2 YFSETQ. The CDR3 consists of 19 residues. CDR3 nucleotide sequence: TGCGCCAGCAGCCTCTTCCTTTCGAGGACACCGAGCTCCTACAATGAGCAGTTCTTC. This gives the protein CASSLFLSRTPSSYNEQFF.